A single sample gave rise to the 2 T cell receptor beta chains below, sequenced in a study of beta chain features in type 1 diabetes. The whole isolated RNA underwent reverse transcription, so sequencing captured expressed TCRB transcripts. Sequencing used immunoSEQ multiplex PCR; TCRdb keeps in-frame clones, though not all of them. The data hold a few hundred thousand clones, with about 30% observed a single time. Sequencing input: naive CD4+ T cells from blood. The receptors come from a man between 18 and 35 years old in good health.

This clone turned up a few times. This sample also contains other DNA sequences that code for the same CDR3. V gene TRBV30 combines with J gene TRBJ1-1, with 8 bases lining up with TRBD1. The CDR3 has 14 amino acids. CDR1 and CDR2 (germline): GTSNPN, SVGIG (reference sequence). Germline trimming cut 3 bases from V and 1 base from J; bases unmatched to any gene: 4. CDR3 in DNA: TGTGCCTGGAGATCAGGACAGGGGAACACTGAAGCTTTCTTT. This translates into CAWRSGQGNTEAFF. The variable domain in full, with the rest retrieved from reference TRBV30 and TRBJ1-1, is SQTIHQWPATLVQPVGSPLSLECTVEGTSNPNLYWYRQAAGRGLQLLFYSVGIGQISSEVPQNLSASRPQDRQFILSSKKLLLSDSGFYLCAWRSGQGNTEAFFGQGTRLTVV.

This clone has only a few counts. This chain connects TRBV5-1 to TRBJ2-7, with 11 bases matching TRBD1. Germline V gene lookup returns CDR1 SGHRS and CDR2 YFSETQ. The CDR3 is 16 amino acids. Trimming at V came to 0 bases and at J to 1 base, leaving 3 bases not matched to a gene. The CDR3, as DNA: TGCGCCAGCAGCTTGGCTGGACAGGGGGCATCCTACGAGCAGTACTTC. Amino acids: CASSLAGQGASYEQYF.